This is a list of T cell receptor beta chains from one sample in a study of PD-1 blockade in classical Hodgkin lymphoma. Sequenced by immunoSEQ multiplex PCR; TCRdb stores in-frame clones only, minus some. The sample carries some 21,000 clones, around 83% recorded once. Sequenced: CD4+ T cells from blood. The receptors were gathered from a human donor with classical Hodgkin lymphoma. The CDR3 runs from the conserved cysteine through the conserved F or W. The D gene is left open where the match is weak. Not all rows give a size; the values are once, few, many and, for expanded clones, a class.

cdr3_aa	cdr3_nt	v_call	j_call	clone_size	d_call
CASAGYRATDGYTF	TGTGCCAGTGCGGGATACAGGGCTACTGATGGCTACACCTTC	TRBV19	TRBJ1-2	few	NA
CASSFLAGYNEQFF	TGTGCCAGCAGTTTCCTAGCGGGGTACAATGAGCAGTTCTTC	TRBV27	TRBJ2-1	NA	TRBD2
CASPPRGGQGSEKLFF	TGTGCCAGCCCACCCCGGGGCGGACAGGGATCTGAAAAACTGTTTTTT	TRBV18	TRBJ1-4	NA	TRBD1
CASSLPGQGAPYEQYF	TGCGCCAGCAGCTTACCGGGACAGGGGGCGCCATACGAGCAGTACTTC	TRBV5-1	TRBJ2-7	once	TRBD1
CASSLVGGRESAQHF	TGTGCCAGCAGCTTAGTAGGGGGCCGGGAATCCGCCCAGCATTTT	TRBV7-2	TRBJ1-5	NA	TRBD1
CASSFKREKLFF	TGTGCCAGCAGCTTTAAGCGCGAAAAACTGTTTTTT	TRBV7-8	TRBJ1-4	NA	NA
CASSPFRDRKNIQYF	TGTGCCAGCAGCCCCTTCCGGGACAGAAAAAACATTCAGTACTTC	TRBV27	TRBJ2-4	NA	TRBD1
CASSLGRNIQYF	TGTGCCAGCAGCTTGGGACGGAACATTCAGTACTTC	TRBV7-9	TRBJ2-4	NA	NA
CASSYGQGAPTDTQYF	TGTGCCAGCAGTTACGGACAGGGGGCGCCTACAGATACGCAGTATTTT	TRBV6-6	TRBJ2-3	NA	TRBD1
CAITQGLDNEQFF	TGTGCCATCACCCAGGGATTGGACAATGAGCAGTTCTTC	TRBV10-3	TRBJ2-1	NA	NA
CASSYLGVEQYF	TGTGCCAGCAGTTACTTAGGGGTCGAGCAGTACTTC	TRBV6-6	TRBJ2-7	NA	NA
CASSEGQGHSPLHF	TGTGCCAGCAGCGAAGGACAGGGTCATTCACCCCTCCACTTT	TRBV5-4	TRBJ1-6	NA	TRBD1
CASSERALMYQETQYF	TGCGCCAGCAGTGAGAGGGCCCTAATGTACCAAGAGACCCAGTACTTC	TRBV10-2	TRBJ2-5	NA	NA
CASSQGMAGYNEQFF	TGCGCCAGCAGCCAAGGGATGGCGGGGTACAATGAGCAGTTCTTC	TRBV4-1	TRBJ2-1	NA	NA
CASCNQGRGPLYEQYF	TGCGCCAGCTGCAACCAGGGGAGGGGCCCCCTTTACGAGCAGTACTTC	TRBV23-1	TRBJ2-7	NA	NA
CASSYSAGQYNEQFF	TGTGCCAGCAGTTACTCGGCGGGACAGTACAATGAGCAGTTCTTC	TRBV6-6	TRBJ2-1	NA	NA
CASRTTNGANVLTF	TGTGCCAGCCGGACCACGAATGGGGCCAACGTCCTGACTTTC	TRBV28	TRBJ2-6	once	NA
CASSLGPGADEQYF	TGCGCCAGCAGCTTGGGTCCAGGGGCCGACGAGCAGTACTTC	TRBV5-1	TRBJ2-7	NA	NA
CASSRTASDSYNEQFF	TGCGCCAGCAGCCGAACGGCAAGCGACAGCTACAATGAGCAGTTCTTC	TRBV4-1	TRBJ2-1	NA	NA
CATSRVVGTGDTEAFF	TGTGCCACCAGCAGAGTTGTGGGGACAGGGGACACTGAAGCTTTCTTT	TRBV15	TRBJ1-1	NA	TRBD1
CASSGTRDGEQFF	TGTGCCAGCTCAGGGACTCGTGATGGTGAGCAGTTCTTC	TRBV6-4	TRBJ2-1	NA	NA
CASSQGSGAIQETQYF	TGTGCCAGCAGCCAAGGGTCAGGGGCTATCCAAGAGACCCAGTACTTC	TRBV4-2	TRBJ2-5	once	NA
CASSFGSGEQYF	TGTGCCAGCAGCTTCGGGAGCGGCGAGCAGTACTTC	TRBV7-2	TRBJ2-7	NA	NA
CASSLGAGESKNIQYF	TGCGCCAGCAGCTTGGGAGCGGGAGAGTCCAAAAACATTCAGTACTTC	TRBV5-1	TRBJ2-4	once	TRBD2
CASSDRVGTEAFF	TGTGCCAGCAGCGACAGGGTGGGGACTGAAGCTTTCTTT	TRBV11-2	TRBJ1-1	NA	TRBD1
CASMATTGYNEQFF	TGTGCCAGCATGGCGACGACGGGTTACAATGAGCAGTTCTTC	TRBV27	TRBJ2-1	NA	NA
CASSPPSGRQETQYF	TGTGCCAGCAGCCCTCCTAGCGGGAGGCAAGAGACCCAGTACTTC	TRBV7-6	TRBJ2-5	NA	TRBD2
CASRRRSGNTIYF	TGTGCCAGCAGACGGCGCTCTGGAAACACCATATATTTT	TRBV7-9	TRBJ1-3	NA	NA
CASSIGDPRPQHF	TGTGCCAGTAGTATAGGGGACCCTCGACCCCAGCATTTT	TRBV19	TRBJ1-5	NA	NA
CASSLESVTEAFF	TGTGCCAGCAGCTTGGAATCGGTGACTGAAGCTTTCTTT	TRBV5-6	TRBJ1-1	NA	NA
CASSLVRWGSGTGGPGANVLTF	TGTGCCAGCAGTTTAGTCCGGTGGGGGTCCGGGACAGGGGGCCCTGGGGCCAACGTCCTGACTTTC	TRBV28	TRBJ2-6	NA	TRBD1
CATAPSGRAADTQYF	TGTGCCACCGCCCCTAGCGGGAGGGCCGCAGATACGCAGTATTTT	TRBV19	TRBJ2-3	NA	TRBD2
CASSEAGARGYTF	TGCGCCAGCAGTGAGGCAGGGGCTCGCGGCTACACCTTC	TRBV10-1	TRBJ1-2	NA	NA
CASSRSGVAGEQYF	TGTGCCAGCAGCCGTAGCGGGGTCGCGGGAGAGCAGTACTTC	TRBV6-5	TRBJ2-7	NA	TRBD2
CAISESQGRSSGNTIYF	TGTGCCATCAGTGAGTCACAGGGACGAAGCTCTGGAAACACCATATATTTT	TRBV10-3	TRBJ1-3	NA	NA
CASSAWQPNQPQHF	TGTGCCAGCAGTGCGTGGCAGCCCAATCAGCCCCAGCATTTT	TRBV6-1	TRBJ1-5	NA	NA
CASSVGVRGSAGELFF	TGTGCCAGCAGCGTAGGTGTACGAGGGTCGGCCGGGGAGCTGTTTTTT	TRBV9	TRBJ2-2	NA	NA
CASSPGTGVYEQYF	TGTGCTAGCAGCCCCGGGACAGGGGTCTACGAGCAGTACTTC	TRBV7-7	TRBJ2-7	NA	TRBD1
CASSDGLAVSNEQFF	TGTGCCAGCAGTGACGGACTAGCAGTATCCAATGAGCAGTTCTTC	TRBV2	TRBJ2-1	NA	TRBD2
CASILGQGAGEQYF	TGTGCCAGCATCCTCGGACAGGGGGCAGGAGAGCAGTACTTC	TRBV2	TRBJ2-7	once	TRBD1
CASSQDSLLAKNIQYF	TGTGCCAGCAGCCAAGACAGCCTTCTAGCCAAAAACATTCAGTACTTC	TRBV5-5	TRBJ2-4	NA	NA
CASIHREGPNEQFF	TGTGCCAGCATCCACAGGGAGGGCCCCAATGAGCAGTTCTTC	TRBV6-1	TRBJ2-1	few	NA
CASSPPFLREGGYF	TGTGCCAGCAGCCCCCCCTTTTTGCGGGAGGGGGGGTATTTT	TRBV28	TRBJ2-3	NA	TRBD2
CSVDRGRNTGELFF	TGCAGCGTTGACAGGGGGAGGAACACCGGGGAGCTGTTTTTT	TRBV29-1	TRBJ2-2	NA	TRBD1
CASRGTGEAFF	TGTGCCAGCAGGGGGACAGGCGAAGCTTTCTTT	TRBV28	TRBJ1-1	NA	TRBD1
CASSSAGTANTGELFF	TGTGCCAGCAGCTCCGCCGGGACGGCGAACACCGGGGAGCTGTTTTTT	TRBV11-3	TRBJ2-2	NA	NA
CASSLARPYYEQYF	TGTGCCAGCAGCTTAGCTCGGCCTTACTACGAGCAGTACTTC	TRBV7-2	TRBJ2-7	NA	NA
CASSVGAGTEEQFF	TGTGCCAGCAGCGTAGGTGCCGGGACCGAGGAGCAGTTCTTC	TRBV9	TRBJ2-1	NA	NA
CASSTQLAGVKSSYNEQFF	TGTGCCAGCAGCACACAACTAGCGGGAGTAAAGAGCTCCTACAATGAGCAGTTCTTC	TRBV21-1	TRBJ2-1	NA	NA
CASSPLGPSGSYPGGEQFF	TGTGCCAGCTCACCCCTAGGCCCTAGCGGGAGTTACCCGGGGGGTGAGCAGTTCTTC	TRBV18	TRBJ2-1	once	TRBD2
CASSQQGSATNEKLFF	TGCGCCAGCAGCCAACAGGGGTCGGCAACTAATGAAAAACTGTTTTTT	TRBV4-1	TRBJ1-4	NA	NA
CASSEVAGFGNTIYF	TGTGCCAGCAGTGAAGTGGCAGGATTTGGAAACACCATATATTTT	TRBV2	TRBJ1-3	NA	NA
CAASPGTDRYEQYF	TGTGCCGCATCCCCCGGGACCGACAGGTACGAGCAGTACTTC	TRBV19	TRBJ2-7	NA	NA
CASSYGPFEAFF	TGTGCCAGCAGTTACGGTCCATTTGAAGCTTTCTTT	TRBV6-5	TRBJ1-1	NA	NA
CSVEGSLGGYSYEQYF	TGCAGCGTTGAGGGTTCTTTGGGGGGCTACTCCTACGAGCAGTACTTC	TRBV29-1	TRBJ2-7	once	NA
CASSGADGYTF	TGTGCCAGCAGCGGGGCAGACGGCTACACCTTC	TRBV9	TRBJ1-2	NA	NA
CASSLVQGAAYEQYF	TGTGCCAGCAGCTTAGTCCAGGGGGCGGCCTACGAGCAGTACTTC	TRBV11-2	TRBJ2-7	once	TRBD1
CASIGQAGGTQYF	TGTGCCAGCATAGGACAGGCGGGTGGGACCCAGTACTTC	TRBV28	TRBJ2-5	NA	TRBD1
CASSLMGGAGNTIYF	TGTGCCAGCAGCTTGATGGGAGGGGCCGGAAACACCATATATTTT	TRBV5-4	TRBJ1-3	NA	NA
CASSPWTGGGRNEQFF	TGTGCCAGCAGCCCTTGGACAGGAGGGGGAAGGAATGAGCAGTTCTTC	TRBV11-2	TRBJ2-1	NA	NA